The next 21 T cell receptor beta chains were all read from a single sample in a study of blood T cell repertoires in COVID-19. The repertoire was sequenced with immunoSEQ multiplex PCR; TCRdb's copy has only in-frame clones and lacks some. The sample has approximately 93,000 clones, around 72% seen once. The sequenced sample consisted of peripheral blood. The receptors were sampled from an elderly woman with acute or convalescent COVID-19.

The rearrangement joins TRBV5-1 to TRBJ2-5; D is unresolved. The CDR3 runs to 12 residues. V was cut by 0 bases and J by 3 bases, with 3 bases left in between. From germline, CDR1 is SGHRS and CDR2 YFSETQ. The CDR3 nucleotides are TGCGCCAGCAGCTTGGCCGAAGAGACCCAGTACTTC. This translates into CASSLAEETQYF.

J is TRBJ2-2 and V is TRBV27; weak D call: TRBD2 (6 bases). Germline values: CDR1 MNHEY, CDR2 SMNVEV (reference sequence). The CDR3 has 14 amino acids. V gave up 7 bases and J gave up 5 bases, with 14 bases separating them. CDR3: CASTPRGNTGELFF. The CDR3 DNA is TGTGCCAGCACTCCCCGGGGGAATACCGGGGAGCTGTTTTTT.

V usage is TRBV7-6 and J usage is TRBJ1-2, with D possibly matching TRBD1 (5 bases). The CDR3 is 15 amino acids. Germline CDR1 and CDR2: SGHVS and FNYEAQ. V dropped 5 bases and J dropped 4 bases, with 17 bases sitting between them. The CDR3 protein is CASSPGGGRVYGYTF. The DNA for the CDR3 is TGTGCCAGCAGCCCCGGTGGGGGGAGGGTCTATGGCTACACCTTC.

This clone was found once. The V call is TRBV19, the J call TRBJ2-1; TRBD1 aligns across 11 bases. The CDR3 extends over 14 amino acids. CDR1 is LNHDA, CDR2 SQIVND, per germline (reference sequence). After removal of 3 bases from V and 8 bases from J, the junction contained 3 bases not matched to a gene. CDR3 bases: TGTGCCAGTAGTATCGGACAGGGGGCACATGAGCAGTTCTTC. The encoded protein is CASSIGQGAHEQFF. The whole variable domain, filled in from reference TRBV19 and TRBJ2-1, reads DGGITQSPKYLFRKEGQNVTLSCEQNLNHDAMYWYRQDPGQGLRLIYYSQIVNDFQKGDIAEGYSVSREKKESFPLTVTSAQKNPTAFYLCASSIGQGAHEQFFGPGTRLTVL.

This chain connects TRBV5-1 to TRBJ1-1; 7 nucleotides line up with TRBD1. The CDR3 totals 15 residues. V shed 2 bases, J shed 1 base, and the junction held 5 bases outside the gene matches. Germline CDR1 and CDR2: SGHRS and YFSETQ. The CDR3 here is CASSLQGRGNTEAFF. As DNA, the CDR3 is TGCGCCAGCAGCTTACAGGGGCGAGGGAACACTGAAGCTTTCTTT.

The chain employs TRBV27 and TRBJ2-7, with 12 bases aligning to TRBD2. CDR1 is MNHEY, CDR2 SMNVEV, per germline (reference sequence). This CDR3 is built from 16 residues. Trimming cost V 7 bases and J 0 bases; bases outside gene matches: 7. CDR3 coding DNA: TGTGCCAGCACTCGGACTAGCGGGGCCTTCTCCTACGAGCAGTACTTC. It translates to CASTRTSGAFSYEQYF.

The chain employs TRBV30 and TRBJ2-3; tentatively, D is TRBD1 (6 bases). This CDR3 contains 14 residues. Germline CDR1 reads GTSNPN; CDR2 reads SVGIG (reference sequence). V dropped 6 bases and J dropped 0 bases, with 13 bases sitting between them. For the CDR3, the DNA is TGTGCCTGTCATACAGGGCCTAGCACAGATACGCAGTATTTT. Translated: CACHTGPSTDTQYF.

Remarks on this clone: Other DNA sequences within the sample encode an identical CDR3. The gene calls are TRBV5-1 and TRBJ1-2; D not resolved. Trimming shortened V by 1 base and J by 4 bases, and 11 bases separated the two germline ends. This CDR3 has 14 residues. Germline V lookup: CDR1 SGHRS, CDR2 YFSETQ. For the CDR3, the DNA is TGCGCCAGCAGCTTGTTAGGCGAGGCCTATGGCTACACCTTC. Its protein product is CASSLLGEAYGYTF.

This chain uses TRBV2 with TRBJ2-3, with unresolved D. The CDR3 has 11 residues. Trimming removed 6 bases from V and 3 bases from J, with 4 bases in between. Germline V lookup: CDR1 SNHLY, CDR2 FYNNEI. CDR3 DNA sequence: TGTGCCAGCAGGGAGACAGATACGCAGTATTTT. This codes for CASRETDTQYF.

The chain is built from TRBV2 and TRBJ1-5; 9 bases map to TRBD1. The CDR3 covers 15 residues. The trim removed 8 bases at V and 5 bases at J, leaving 10 bases unmatched. In germline, CDR1 is SNHLY, CDR2 FYNNEI. The DNA of the CDR3 is TGTGCCAGCGGGCCGGGACAGGGAGGAGATCAGCCCCAGCATTTT. Translated: CASGPGQGGDQPQHF. The full variable domain, in which reference TRBV2 and TRBJ1-5 provide the parts outside the CDR3, is EPEVTQTPSHQVTQMGQEVILRCVPISNHLYFYWYRQILGQKVEFLVSFYNNEISEKSEIFDDQFSVERPDGSNFTLKIRSTKLEDSAMYFCASGPGQGGDQPQHFGDGTRLSIL.

For the CDR3, the DNA is TGTGCCAGCAGCTCACAACAGGGTGGGACTGAAGCTTTCTTT. Protein sequence: CASSSQQGGTEAFF. The chain has TRBV7-6 and TRBJ1-1, with D perhaps matching TRBD1 (6 bases). Germline CDR1 and CDR2: SGHVS and FNYEAQ. V shed 4 bases and J shed 5 bases, with 14 bases lying between them. This CDR3 has 14 residues. The full variable domain, completed using reference TRBV7-6 and TRBJ1-1, is GAGVSQSPRYKVTKRGQDVALRCDPISGHVSLYWYRQALGQGPEFLTYFNYEAQQDKSGLPNDRFSAERPEGSISTLTIQRTEQRDSAMYRCASSSQQGGTEAFFGQGTRLTVV.

The CDR3 protein is CASSQGGRQGDTGELFF. CDR3 DNA sequence: TGCGCCAGCAGCCAAGGGGGAAGACAGGGGGACACCGGGGAGCTGTTTTTT. V is TRBV4-1 and J is TRBJ2-2, with 9 nucleotides matching TRBD1. Losses at the gene ends were 1 base for V and 3 bases for J; bases not matched to a gene: 6. The CDR3 spans 17 residues. From germline, CDR1 is MGHRA and CDR2 YSYEKL.

This sequence joins TRBV6-5 and TRBJ2-7, with TRBD2 matching 7 bases. CDR3 size: 15 residues. The V gene's germline CDR1 is MNHEY and CDR2 SVGAGI. With V trimmed by 5 bases and J by 3 bases, 10 bases remained unmatched. CDR3 DNA: TGTGCCAGCAGTCCGGGGGGTCCTTTAAACTACGAGCAGTACTTC. Its protein product is CASSPGGPLNYEQYF.

V gene TRBV19 combines with J gene TRBJ1-5; 7 bases are a match to TRBD1. CDR1 is LNHDA, CDR2 SQIVND, per germline (reference sequence). The ends lost 3 bases at V and 5 bases at J; junction bases unmatched: 7. The CDR3 contains 15 residues. The CDR3 region has the DNA TGTGCCAGTAGTATGGTGGGACAGTTAGATCAGCCCCAGCATTTT. It is translated as CASSMVGQLDQPQHF.

Here the CDR3 DNA reads TGTGCCGTTTCGGACAGCTCCTATAATTCACCCCTCCACTTT. It specifies CAVSDSSYNSPLHF. The genes are TRBV6-5 and TRBJ1-6; TRBD1 is a possible D gene (6 bases). The CDR3 runs 14 residues. Germline V gene lookup returns CDR1 MNHEY and CDR2 SVGAGI. V was clipped by 11 bases and J by 0 bases, with 11 bases between them.

This clone was picked up a small number of times. The chain is built from TRBV11-2 and TRBJ1-2, with D uncertain. This CDR3 spans 15 amino acids. The germline V and J ends were trimmed by 5 bases and 4 bases, with 17 bases remaining between them. Germline loops: CDR1 SGHAT, CDR2 FQNNGV. The CDR3 region has the DNA TGTGCCAGCAGCCCAAACCTCGAGTTGAGCTATGGCTACACCTTC. This gives the protein CASSPNLELSYGYTF.

This clone was seen a few times. The genes are TRBV10-3 and TRBJ1-2; D call uncertain. V shed 6 bases and J shed 1 base, with 6 bases lying between them. This CDR3 region has 12 residues. Germline-derived CDR1 and CDR2 are ENHRY and SYGVKD. The CDR3 region is CAISGVNYGYTF. Here the CDR3 DNA reads TGTGCCATCAGCGGGGTTAACTATGGCTACACCTTC.

J is TRBJ1-2 and V is TRBV7-8, with TRBD1 identical over 8 bases. Germline trimming cut 5 bases from V and 6 bases from J; bases unmatched to any gene: 5. The CDR3 spans 13 residues. Germline V lookup: CDR1 SGHVS, CDR2 FQNEAQ. The CDR3 coding sequence is TGTGCCAGCAGCCAAGGACAGGGCAATGGCTACACCTTC. Translated: CASSQGQGNGYTF.

The chain combines TRBV30 with TRBJ1-1; weak D call: TRBD1 (5 bases). The CDR3 sequence is 14 residues long. CDR1 is GTSNPN and CDR2 is SVGIG in the germline V gene (reference sequence). The ends were cut back, 2 bases at V and 4 bases at J, with 14 bases in the middle. The CDR3 is CAWSQAGRGTEAFF. CDR3 DNA sequence: TGTGCCTGGAGTCAGGCAGGGCGGGGCACTGAAGCTTTCTTT.

This clone was counted only a few times. The chain couples TRBV29-1 to TRBJ1-6; 9 positions agree with TRBD1. The CDR3 runs 13 residues. Looked up from germline, CDR1 is SQVTM and CDR2 is ANQGSEA. After removal of 4 bases from V and 7 bases from J, the junction contained 2 bases not matched to a gene. DNA for the CDR3: TGCAGCGTTGGGACAGGGGTAAATTCACCCCTCCACTTT. It is translated as CSVGTGVNSPLHF.

The V and J genes are TRBV19 and TRBJ2-7, with D tentatively TRBD1 (5 bases). V was cut by 4 bases and J by 6 bases, with 13 bases left in between. The CDR3 has 13 amino acids. Germline V gene sequence: CDR1 LNHDA, CDR2 SQIVND (reference sequence). In DNA form, the CDR3 reads TGTGCCAGTAGTAGGGGCAGGGTTGGCGAGCAGTACTTC. It yields the protein CASSRGRVGEQYF.